This T cell receptor (beta chain) was obtained from a study of T cells after somatic rescue of genetic block. V lost 6 bases, J lost 2 bases, and 9 bases stayed unmatched. Germline lookup yields CDR1 SNHLY and CDR2 FYNNEI. This CDR3 is built from 15 residues. Assay used: immunoSEQ multiplex PCR; TCRdb lists only in-frame clones, some missing. The profile shows tens of thousands of clones, more than 90% of them singletons. The rearrangement joins TRBV2 to TRBJ2-7; TRBD2 matches at 8 bases. This clonotype originated in a child younger than two. What was sequenced was peripheral blood mononuclear cells (PBMCs). The CDR3 sequence: CASSVTSGGPYEQYF. The CDR3 DNA follows: TGTGCCAGCAGCGTCACGAGCGGGGGACCCTACGAGCAGTACTTC.